What follows describes a single T cell receptor beta chain. Antigen unknown. Profiling relied on immunoSEQ multiplex PCR, and the TCRdb table lists in-frame clones only, not all of them. Of tens of thousands of clones listed, less than 90% are singletons. This record belongs to a study of T cell responses to AZD1222 COVID-19 vaccine. Study-level results: When two AZD1222 doses had been given, Spike-specific TCR breadth and depth rose. Females made up more of the donors, who were largely white British, and clonal diversity may have come out too low. Epitopes outside B.1.351 and B.1.1.7 mutated regions reportedly drew nearly half of spike TCRs.

In germline, CDR1 is MNHEY, CDR2 SVGAGI. The CDR3 is made up of 13 amino acids. V lost 8 bases to trimming and J lost 0 bases, with 8 bases between them. The chain carries TRBV6-5 and TRBJ1-5; D uncertain. The receptor was isolated from an adult in good health. Sample: peripheral blood, taken on day 0 of AZD1222 vaccination. The chain's CDR3 is CASRLDSNQPQHF. In nucleotides, the CDR3 is TGTGCCAGCCGCCTCGATAGCAATCAGCCCCAGCATTTT.